This TCR beta chain was captured in a study of monozygotic twins with inflammatory bowel disease. RNA in its total form was extracted from whole blood, and T cells were not sorted. Nested PCRs of approximately 16 and 10 cycles, two in total, were run on TCRalpha and TCRbeta cDNA. TCRdb derives one entry per CDR3 protein from the 5' RACE reads, leaving out DNA. Here the sample table reports a few hundred thousand distinct CDR3 sequences. For this clonotype: Antigen unknown.

The study's findings and limits: With inverse Simpson as the measure, TCRbeta diversity was lower in IBD patients than in healthy co-twins. Patient-to-patient differences in immunosuppressive treatment may have added variability to the repertoires.

Germline lookup yields CDR1 SEHNR and CDR2 FQNEAQ (reference sequence). This CDR3 is built from 14 residues. The clonotype was recovered from a human donor with ulcerative colitis or Crohn's disease, or a healthy co-twin of an affected twin (not recorded which). The V call is TRBV7-9, the J call TRBJ1-4. Sequencing used blood. CDR3 region: CASSADTGGEKLFF. The full variable domain, rest sourced from reference TRBV7-9 and TRBJ1-4, is DTGVSQNPRHKITKRGQNVTFRCDPISEHNRLYWYRQTLGQGPEFLTYFQNEAQLEKSRLLSDRFSAERPKGSFSTLEIQRTEQGDSAMYLCASSADTGGEKLFFGSGTQLSVL.